This is a list of T cell receptor beta chains from one sample in a study of blood T cell repertoires in COVID-19. Clones were sequenced by immunoSEQ multiplex PCR, and TCRdb holds only the in-frame ones, with some missing. This table holds 350,000 to 500,000 clones, 80% to 90% found once. Material: peripheral blood. These receptors all stem from a man in his late teens or twenties with COVID-19, enrolled during active disease. Each CDR3 is given with its conserved first and last residue. Each record gives: clone size, V gene, D gene, J gene, CDR3 DNA, CDR3 protein. D genes are given only for firm matches. Clone size is shown for a subset of rows, as once, few, many or a class of expanded clone.

clone size: NA; V gene: TRBV11-2; D gene: TRBD2; J gene: TRBJ2-1; CDR3 DNA: TGTGCCAGCAGCTTGACTAGCGGGAGTAATGATGAGCAGTTCTTC; CDR3 protein: CASSLTSGSNDEQFF
clone size: few; V gene: TRBV10-2; D gene: TRBD1; J gene: TRBJ1-3; CDR3 DNA: TGCGCCAGCAGTGAACTACAGGGGTTCTCTGGAAACACCATATATTTT; CDR3 protein: CASSELQGFSGNTIYF
clone size: NA; V gene: TRBV7-2; D gene: TRBD2; J gene: TRBJ2-7; CDR3 DNA: TGTGCCAGCAGCCTAGTAGCGGGAGGGTTCTACGAGCAGTACTTC; CDR3 protein: CASSLVAGGFYEQYF
clone size: NA; V gene: TRBV27; D gene: NA; J gene: TRBJ1-1; CDR3 DNA: TGTGCCAGCAGTCTGGACATAAACACTGAAGCTTTCTTT; CDR3 protein: CASSLDINTEAFF
clone size: NA; V gene: TRBV24-1; D gene: NA; J gene: TRBJ2-1; CDR3 DNA: TGTGCCACCAGTGATCCTCATTTACGGCCGGGGAATGAGCAGTTCTTC; CDR3 protein: CATSDPHLRPGNEQFF
clone size: NA; V gene: TRBV7-8; D gene: NA; J gene: TRBJ2-5; CDR3 DNA: TGTGCCAGCACTAGTGCGAAAGAAACCCAGTACTTC; CDR3 protein: CASTSAKETQYF
clone size: once; V gene: TRBV3-1/TRBV3-2; D gene: NA; J gene: TRBJ2-2; CDR3 DNA: TGTGCCAGCAGCCTAAGTCGTAGTGGCACCGGGGAGCTGTTTTTT; CDR3 protein: CASSLSRSGTGELFF
clone size: NA; V gene: TRBV4-2; D gene: TRBD2; J gene: TRBJ2-3; CDR3 DNA: TGTGCCAGCAGCCAAGAGGGACTAGCGGGGGGGGAAGATACGCAGTATTTT; CDR3 protein: CASSQEGLAGGEDTQYF
clone size: NA; V gene: TRBV24-1; D gene: NA; J gene: TRBJ2-5; CDR3 DNA: TGTGCCACCAGTGGGTCGGGTTTCGAGACCCAGTACTTC; CDR3 protein: CATSGSGFETQYF
clone size: NA; V gene: TRBV7-3; D gene: TRBD1; J gene: TRBJ1-1; CDR3 DNA: TGTGCCAGCAGCCTCGGACAGGGAGTAATGAACACTGAAGCTTTCTTT; CDR3 protein: CASSLGQGVMNTEAFF
clone size: once; V gene: TRBV5-5; D gene: NA; J gene: TRBJ2-7; CDR3 DNA: TGTGCCAGCAGCGCTCCGGGACAAACCTACGAGCAGTACTTC; CDR3 protein: CASSAPGQTYEQYF
clone size: NA; V gene: TRBV19; D gene: NA; J gene: TRBJ2-6; CDR3 DNA: TGTGCCAGTAGTCAGGGGTCTATGTCTGGGGCCAACGTCCTGACTTTC; CDR3 protein: CASSQGSMSGANVLTF
clone size: once; V gene: TRBV29-1; D gene: TRBD1; J gene: TRBJ2-1; CDR3 DNA: TGCAGCTCCGGACAGGGAATTGAGCAGTTCTTC; CDR3 protein: CSSGQGIEQFF
clone size: NA; V gene: TRBV4-1; D gene: NA; J gene: TRBJ2-1; CDR3 DNA: TGCGCCAGCAGCCAGTTAGCCCAGGGGAATGAGCAGTTCTTC; CDR3 protein: CASSQLAQGNEQFF
clone size: NA; V gene: TRBV28; D gene: NA; J gene: TRBJ2-4; CDR3 DNA: TGTGCCAGCAGTTTAAATCGGAACATTCAGTACTTC; CDR3 protein: CASSLNRNIQYF
clone size: NA; V gene: TRBV7-2; D gene: TRBD2; J gene: TRBJ2-7; CDR3 DNA: TGTGCCAGCAGCCGTACTAGCGGGGGGGCCTACGAGCAGTACTTC; CDR3 protein: CASSRTSGGAYEQYF
clone size: NA; V gene: TRBV19; D gene: NA; J gene: TRBJ1-1; CDR3 DNA: TGTGCCAGTAGTATTGAGAGGACAGCGAACACTGAAGCTTTCTTT; CDR3 protein: CASSIERTANTEAFF
clone size: once; V gene: TRBV12-3/TRBV12-4; D gene: TRBD2; J gene: TRBJ2-1; CDR3 DNA: TGTGCCAGCAGCACGCGGGAGACCAATGAGCAGTTCTTC; CDR3 protein: CASSTRETNEQFF
clone size: NA; V gene: TRBV7-2; D gene: NA; J gene: TRBJ1-2; CDR3 DNA: TGTGCCAGCAGCCCCGCGACAGAGATTGTTATCTATGGCTACACCTTC; CDR3 protein: CASSPATEIVIYGYTF
clone size: NA; V gene: TRBV30; D gene: NA; J gene: TRBJ1-6; CDR3 DNA: TGTGCCTTCGGGGTAAGGGCCCTCCACTTT; CDR3 protein: CAFGVRALHF
clone size: few; V gene: TRBV7-9; D gene: NA; J gene: TRBJ2-2; CDR3 DNA: TGTGCCAGCAGCTCCATCGAGAAGACCGGGGAGCTGTTTTTT; CDR3 protein: CASSSIEKTGELFF
clone size: NA; V gene: TRBV13; D gene: TRBD2; J gene: TRBJ2-3; CDR3 DNA: TGTGCCAGCAGCGATGGACTAGCGGGGGGGCTTGGTCTCGCGGGTACGCAGTATTTT; CDR3 protein: CASSDGLAGGLGLAGTQYF
clone size: NA; V gene: TRBV19; D gene: NA; J gene: TRBJ2-2; CDR3 DNA: TGTGCCAGTAGTATAACCTCCGGTGGCACCGGGGAGCTGTTTTTT; CDR3 protein: CASSITSGGTGELFF
clone size: NA; V gene: TRBV27; D gene: TRBD1; J gene: TRBJ1-4; CDR3 DNA: TGTGCCAGCAGTTTGGGACAGACTAATGAAAAACTGTTTTTT; CDR3 protein: CASSLGQTNEKLFF
clone size: NA; V gene: TRBV7-9; D gene: TRBD2; J gene: TRBJ2-3; CDR3 DNA: TGTGCCAGCAGTTCGCTAGCGGGAGGAGGTAGCGATACGCAGTATTTT; CDR3 protein: CASSSLAGGGSDTQYF
clone size: NA; V gene: TRBV24-1; D gene: NA; J gene: TRBJ2-5; CDR3 DNA: TGTGCCACCAGTGATCAGACAGGACAAGAGACCCAGTACTTC; CDR3 protein: CATSDQTGQETQYF
clone size: NA; V gene: TRBV19; D gene: TRBD1; J gene: TRBJ1-2; CDR3 DNA: TGTGCCAGTAGTACCGGGACAGGGAATGGCTACACCTTC; CDR3 protein: CASSTGTGNGYTF
clone size: NA; V gene: TRBV5-1; D gene: NA; J gene: TRBJ2-5; CDR3 DNA: TGCGCCAGCAGCTGGGGATCGGAGGGGGCTGGGACCCAGTACTTC; CDR3 protein: CASSWGSEGAGTQYF
clone size: once; V gene: TRBV10-2; D gene: NA; J gene: TRBJ1-5; CDR3 DNA: TGCGCCAGCGCTACAGGCTTCAATCAGCCCCAGCATTTT; CDR3 protein: CASATGFNQPQHF
clone size: NA; V gene: TRBV5-4; D gene: NA; J gene: TRBJ2-7; CDR3 DNA: TGTGCCAGCAGCCCCGGGGATTCCTACGAGCAGTACTTC; CDR3 protein: CASSPGDSYEQYF
clone size: NA; V gene: TRBV5-3; D gene: TRBD2; J gene: TRBJ2-7; CDR3 DNA: TGTGCCAGAAGCTCGGGACTAGCGGGAGTGAGCGAGCAGTACTTC; CDR3 protein: CARSSGLAGVSEQYF
clone size: NA; V gene: TRBV20-1; D gene: TRBD2; J gene: TRBJ2-1; CDR3 DNA: TGCAGTGCTAGTCAGACTAGCGGTTCGGGTGAGCAGTTCTTC; CDR3 protein: CSASQTSGSGEQFF
clone size: NA; V gene: TRBV7-6; D gene: NA; J gene: TRBJ1-1; CDR3 DNA: TGTGCCAGCAGCTTAGGACAGACGAACACTGAAGCTTTCTTT; CDR3 protein: CASSLGQTNTEAFF
clone size: NA; V gene: TRBV29-1; D gene: NA; J gene: TRBJ2-3; CDR3 DNA: TGCAGCGTGGATAGCGTACCTAGCACAGATACGCAGTATTTT; CDR3 protein: CSVDSVPSTDTQYF
clone size: NA; V gene: TRBV5-1; D gene: TRBD1; J gene: TRBJ2-7; CDR3 DNA: TGCGCCAGCAGCAGGGGGGACAGGGACGAGCAGTACTTC; CDR3 protein: CASSRGDRDEQYF
clone size: NA; V gene: TRBV4-1; D gene: NA; J gene: TRBJ2-3; CDR3 DNA: TGCGCCAGCAGCCAGTTTCCGGGACAGCAGTATTTT; CDR3 protein: CASSQFPGQQYF
clone size: NA; V gene: TRBV20-1; D gene: NA; J gene: TRBJ2-7; CDR3 DNA: TGCAGTGCTAGAGATAACGAGCAGTACTTC; CDR3 protein: CSARDNEQYF
clone size: NA; V gene: TRBV6-6; D gene: NA; J gene: TRBJ1-2; CDR3 DNA: TGTGCCAGCAAAAGCAACTATGGCTACACCTTC; CDR3 protein: CASKSNYGYTF
clone size: NA; V gene: TRBV6-1; D gene: NA; J gene: TRBJ2-7; CDR3 DNA: TGTGCCAGCAGTGAAGTTCAGGGTCTGGACGAGCAGTACTTC; CDR3 protein: CASSEVQGLDEQYF
clone size: few; V gene: TRBV6-1; D gene: NA; J gene: TRBJ1-1; CDR3 DNA: TGTGCCAGCAGTGATCACAGGGTTAGCGGGTTGGTCACTGAAGCTTTCTTT; CDR3 protein: CASSDHRVSGLVTEAFF
clone size: NA; V gene: TRBV27; D gene: NA; J gene: TRBJ2-5; CDR3 DNA: TGTGCCAGCAGCTCCGTGGGGCGGGGAAGCCGCCAAGAGACCCAGTACTTC; CDR3 protein: CASSSVGRGSRQETQYF
clone size: NA; V gene: TRBV13; D gene: TRBD2; J gene: TRBJ2-7; CDR3 DNA: TGTGCCAGCAGCGCGACTAGCGGGGGTCCTTCCTACGAGCAGTACTTC; CDR3 protein: CASSATSGGPSYEQYF